Below, one T cell receptor beta chain is given with its context. Original data processing: Amplified reference gene primers provided the basis for estimating nucleated cell counts. Using immunoSEQ multiplex PCR, the repertoire was profiled, and TCRdb retains in-frame clones only, with some absent. V and J calls and clone size are copied from that table; D and trimming were computed from the DNA. The table has some 50,000 clones, roughly 90% seen once. This sample stems from a study of blood T cell repertoires in COVID-19. The wider study: Both acute and convalescent COVID-19 samples were obtained from the United States, Italy and Spain.

Trimming took off 4 bases at V and 2 bases at J, with 8 bases between the two ends. CDR3 length: 14 amino acids. CDR1 is MNHEY, CDR2 SMNVEV, per germline (reference sequence). Material: peripheral blood. The chain combines TRBV27 with TRBJ1-4; a weak D match, TRBD1 (5 bases). The source of this sequence is a man aged 80 or over with acute or convalescent COVID-19. The CDR3 here is CASSSGGTNEKLFF. The DNA of the CDR3 is TGTGCCAGCAGTTCCGGGGGGACTAATGAAAAACTGTTTTTT.